This TCR beta chain is from a study of cytomegalovirus exposure and HLA in healthy donors. Study observations and caveats: As was reported, the classifier diagnosed cytomegalovirus status with high specificity and sensitivity. Of the V segments, some could not be distinguished, including TRBV6-2 and TRBV6-3, and were excluded.

Points on this clone: Antigen specificity is unknown.

Germline values: CDR1 MNHEY, CDR2 SMNVEV (reference sequence). V was pared by 5 bases and J by 6 bases, with 5 bases of the junction left unmatched. This CDR3 is 14 amino acids long. A multiplex PCR was run with 60 Vbeta primers and 13 Jbeta primers. Source study methods: An analysis that came later counted some 81 million unique TCR beta chains, 10 million to 11 million shared. TCRdb's copy holds only in-frame clones and misses some; the assay was immunoSEQ multiplex PCR. From that table come the V and J calls and clone size; the DNA was used to work out D and trimming. Here the sample spans approximately 140,000 clones, around 73% being singletons.

The chain recombines TRBV27 with TRBJ1-5; 9 bases agree with TRBD1. Specimen: PBMCs. The receptor comes from a female donor in good health and CMV-seronegative. Here the CDR3 reads CASSPDRGGQPQHF. CDR3 in DNA: TGTGCCAGCAGTCCGGACAGGGGCGGTCAGCCCCAGCATTTT.